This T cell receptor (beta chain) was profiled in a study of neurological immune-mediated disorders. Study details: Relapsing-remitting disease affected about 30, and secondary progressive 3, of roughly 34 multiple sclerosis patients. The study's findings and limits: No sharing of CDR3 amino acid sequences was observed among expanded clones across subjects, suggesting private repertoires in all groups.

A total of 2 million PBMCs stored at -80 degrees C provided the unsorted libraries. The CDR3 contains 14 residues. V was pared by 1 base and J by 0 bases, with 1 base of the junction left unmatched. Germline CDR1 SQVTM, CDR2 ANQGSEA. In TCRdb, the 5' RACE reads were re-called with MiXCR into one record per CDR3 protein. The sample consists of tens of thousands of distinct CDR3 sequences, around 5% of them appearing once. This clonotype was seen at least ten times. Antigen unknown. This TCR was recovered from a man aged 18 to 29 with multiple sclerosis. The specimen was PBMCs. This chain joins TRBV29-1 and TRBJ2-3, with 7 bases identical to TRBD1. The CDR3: CSVEGTGSTDTQYF. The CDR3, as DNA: TGCAGCGTTGAAGGGACAGGAAGCACAGATACGCAGTATTTT.